Presented here are 28 T cell receptor beta chains from one specimen sequenced in a study of cytomegalovirus exposure and HLA in healthy donors. A multiplex PCR was run with 60 Vbeta primers and 13 Jbeta primers. TCRdb keeps only in-frame clones here, not all; method: immunoSEQ multiplex PCR. The sample contains approximately 170,000 clones, roughly 79% of which appear only once. Sequenced input: PBMCs. These receptors were obtained from a woman between 35 and 50 years old in good health and CMV-seropositive.

The chain employs TRBV7-2 and TRBJ2-3; 12 nucleotides agree with TRBD2. Germline lookup yields CDR1 SGHTA and CDR2 FQGNSA. Trimming at V came to 5 bases and at J to 1 base, leaving 7 bases not matched to a gene. This CDR3 comprises 17 residues. CDR3 DNA: TGTGCCAGCAGCCAGCTAGCGGGGGGGACTGGCACAGATACGCAGTATTTT. The encoded protein is CASSQLAGGTGTDTQYF.

This chain uses TRBV2 with TRBJ2-3; 8 bases map to TRBD2. CDR1 and CDR2 (germline): SNHLY, FYNNEI. The V and J ends lost 3 bases and 3 bases, in that order; junction bases with no gene match: 5. This CDR3 is built from 15 residues. The CDR3 here is CASSDRRGATDTQYF. Written as DNA, the CDR3 is TGTGCCAGCAGTGATAGGCGGGGGGCAACAGATACGCAGTATTTT.

The chain joins TRBV6-1 to TRBJ2-7, with D uncertain. Trimming took 4 bases from V and 9 from J, leaving 13 bases between them. From germline, CDR1 is MNHNS and CDR2 SASEGT. The CDR3 spans 12 residues. CDR3 protein: CASSAFNRLQYF. CDR3 coding DNA: TGTGCCAGCAGTGCTTTCAATCGGTTGCAGTACTTC.

The CDR3 loop reads CASFREPQETQYF. The CDR3 DNA follows: TGTGCCAGCTTTCGGGAGCCTCAAGAGACCCAGTACTTC. The chain couples TRBV2 to TRBJ2-5; perhaps TRBD2 as D (6 bases). V was clipped by 8 bases and J by 2 bases, with 12 bases between them. From germline, CDR1 is SNHLY and CDR2 FYNNEI. CDR3 length: 13 residues.

The V and J genes are TRBV19 and TRBJ1-5, with 9 bases lining up with TRBD1. V lost 4 bases, J lost 1 base, and 8 bases stayed unmatched. Germline-derived CDR1 and CDR2 are LNHDA and SQIVND (reference sequence). This CDR3 contains 17 residues. CDR3 residues: CASSTRTGDGSNQPQHF. The DNA for the CDR3 is TGTGCCAGTAGTACGCGGACAGGGGACGGAAGCAATCAGCCCCAGCATTTT.

This chain joins TRBV7-2 and TRBJ1-5; D is undetermined. With 5 bases removed from V and 4 bases from J, the gap between germline ends came to 9 bases. The V gene's germline CDR1 is SGHTA and CDR2 FQGNSA. The CDR3 sequence is 13 residues long. The CDR3 DNA reads as TGTGCCAGCAGCACATCTTTAAATCAGCCCCAGCATTTT. This translates into CASSTSLNQPQHF.

The gene calls are TRBV5-1 and TRBJ1-1; no clear D gene. Trimming pared 4 bases from V and 7 bases from J, leaving 17 bases between. There are 14 residues in the CDR3. CDR1 SGHRS and CDR2 YFSETQ come from the germline V gene. CDR3 sequence (DNA): TGCGCCAGCAGCCCGTTGCCGGGTCCGGGTGAAGCTTTCTTT. Translating gives CASSPLPGPGEAFF.

The V gene is TRBV27, the J gene TRBJ2-7, with a weak D call TRBD1 (5 bases). This CDR3 region has 14 residues. The germline gives CDR1 MNHEY, CDR2 SMNVEV (reference sequence). Trimming removed 8 bases from V and 2 bases from J, with 16 bases in between. The CDR3 sequence: CASRPTGVTYEQYF. The CDR3, as DNA: TGTGCCAGCCGACCAACAGGCGTCACCTACGAGCAGTACTTC.

The V gene is TRBV27, the J gene TRBJ1-1; D is perhaps TRBD1 (6 bases). The CDR3 contains 16 residues. From germline, CDR1 is MNHEY and CDR2 SMNVEV (reference sequence). V lost 6 bases and J 1 base, leaving 18 bases between the germline ends. The chain's CDR3 is CASRRSATGWNTEAFF. In nucleotides, the CDR3 is TGTGCCAGCAGACGTTCGGCGACAGGTTGGAACACTGAAGCTTTCTTT.

This clone was seen a handful of times. The chain joins TRBV5-4 to TRBJ2-5; 10 bases match TRBD2. Per germline, CDR1 SGHNT and CDR2 YYREEE (reference sequence). With V trimmed by 4 bases and J by 5 bases, 11 bases remained unmatched. The CDR3 is made up of 16 amino acids. The CDR3: CASSQDGYSGGETQYF. CDR3 coding DNA: TGTGCCAGCAGCCAAGATGGGTATAGCGGGGGGGAGACCCAGTACTTC.

The chain links TRBV30 to TRBJ1-1; 8 nucleotides align to TRBD1. The ends lost 0 bases at V and 6 bases at J; junction bases unmatched: 3. Germline CDR1 is GTSNPN and CDR2 is SVGIG (reference sequence). The length of the CDR3 is 13 residues. CDR3 sequence reads: CAWSVNRGAEAFF. The CDR3 region has the DNA TGTGCCTGGAGTGTAAACAGGGGGGCTGAAGCTTTCTTT.

CDR3 sequence reads: CASSEAQTLPLHNEQFF. CDR3 bases: TGTGCCAGCAGTGAAGCGCAGACACTCCCTCTTCACAATGAGCAGTTCTTC. J is TRBJ2-1 and V is TRBV2; D not certain. The CDR3 spans 17 residues. Trimming took off 0 bases at V and 5 bases at J, with 17 bases between the two ends. The germline V gene encodes CDR1 SNHLY and CDR2 FYNNEI.

The chain is built from TRBV7-8 and TRBJ1-2; TRBD1 matches at 10 bases. After removal of 5 bases from V and 13 bases from J, the junction contained 10 bases not matched to a gene. The CDR3 spans 13 residues. In germline, CDR1 is SGHVS, CDR2 FQNEAQ. The CDR3 region has the DNA TGTGCCAGCAGCCCGGGACAGGGGAGATTTAGCACCTTC. Translating gives CASSPGQGRFSTF. Full variable domain (remainder filled in from reference TRBV7-8 and TRBJ1-2): GAGVSQSPRYKVAKRGQDVALRCDPISGHVSLFWYQQALGQGPEFLTYFQNEAQLDKSGLPSDRFFAERPEGSVSTLKIQRTQQEDSAVYLCASSPGQGRFSTFGSGTRLTVV.

The chain is built from TRBV7-9 and TRBJ1-1; no reliable D call. Germline assignment: CDR1 SEHNR and CDR2 FQNEAQ (reference sequence). The CDR3 contains 12 residues. V lost 4 bases and J 0 bases, leaving 3 bases between the germline ends. The chain's CDR3 is CASSYLNTEAFF. CDR3 DNA sequence: TGTGCCAGCAGCTACTTGAACACTGAAGCTTTCTTT.

The V gene is TRBV11-1, the J gene TRBJ2-1, with a tentative D call TRBD2 (5 bases). The germline gives CDR1 SGHAT, CDR2 FQDESV (reference sequence). With 3 bases removed from V and 0 bases from J, the gap between germline ends came to 15 bases. The CDR3 contains 17 residues. CDR3 protein: CASSFSFVGSSYNEQFF. Here the CDR3 DNA reads TGTGCCAGCAGCTTTTCTTTCGTTGGGAGCTCCTACAATGAGCAGTTCTTC.

In its sample, this clone was seen once. The chain uses TRBV5-1 and TRBJ2-5, with 8 positions matching TRBD2. Trimming removed 0 bases from V and 2 bases from J; junction bases left unmatched: 6. The CDR3 covers 16 residues. CDR1 and CDR2 (germline): SGHRS, YFSETQ. CDR3 sequence reads: CASSLVPGGQQETQYF. CDR3 DNA sequence: TGCGCCAGCAGCTTGGTTCCGGGGGGGCAACAAGAGACCCAGTACTTC.

The J gene is TRBJ2-1, the V gene TRBV6-5; 8 bases map to TRBD2. The germline V gene has CDR1 MNHEY and CDR2 SVGAGI. Trimming cost V 0 bases and J 6 bases; bases outside gene matches: 7. The length of the CDR3 is 16 residues. The CDR3 DNA is TGTGCCAGCAGTTACTCGTTTGCGGGGGGATTCAATGAGCAGTTCTTC. Protein product: CASSYSFAGGFNEQFF.

The chain combines TRBV4-2 with TRBJ1-2; D is unresolved. The V gene lost 0 bases and the J gene lost 6 bases, with 11 bases spanning the gap. CDR1 is LGHNA and CDR2 is YNFKEQ in the germline V gene. This CDR3 contains 14 residues. This chain's CDR3 is CASSQDPETNGYTF. As DNA, the CDR3 is TGTGCCAGCAGCCAAGACCCCGAGACAAATGGCTACACCTTC.

This chain uses TRBV6-5 with TRBJ1-3, with D hard to call. The ends were cut back, 5 bases at V and 2 bases at J, with 13 bases in the middle. Per the germline V gene, CDR1 is MNHEY and CDR2 is SVGAGI. CDR3 length: 15 amino acids. This CDR3 reads CASSSTAGAGNTIYF. The DNA of the CDR3 is TGTGCCAGCAGTAGCACAGCGGGCGCTGGAAACACCATATATTTT.

This chain uses TRBV5-6 with TRBJ2-3; 8 bases fit TRBD1. The CDR3 covers 15 residues. Germline CDR1 and CDR2: SGHDT and YYEEEE. V lost 4 bases to trimming and J lost 0 bases; unmatched junction nucleotides: 4. The CDR3 bases are TGTGCCAGCAGCCGACGACAGGGGAGCACAGATACGCAGTATTTT. Translation gives CASSRRQGSTDTQYF.

The CDR3: CASSLRNSPLHF. CDR3 coding DNA: TGTGCCAGCAGCTTACGGAATTCACCCCTCCACTTT. The J gene is TRBJ1-6, the V gene TRBV7-2; D not certain. Trimming took off 2 bases at V and 7 bases at J, with 3 bases between the two ends. The CDR3 is 12 residues long. Germline CDR1 is SGHTA and CDR2 is FQGNSA.

The rearrangement joins TRBV27 to TRBJ1-1; the D is unclear. Trimming cost V 3 bases and J 0 bases, with 11 bases left between them. This CDR3 has 15 amino acids. Per germline, CDR1 MNHEY and CDR2 SMNVEV (reference sequence). CDR3 in amino acids: CASSFNPHMNTEAFF. Here the CDR3 DNA reads TGTGCCAGCAGTTTTAATCCGCACATGAACACTGAAGCTTTCTTT.

The chain has TRBV5-1 and TRBJ2-3, with TRBD2 matching 9 bases. The length of the CDR3 is 17 residues. The V gene's germline CDR1 is SGHRS and CDR2 YFSETQ. After removal of 4 bases from V and 2 bases from J, the junction contained 11 bases not matched to a gene. The CDR3 spells CASSPRGTSQLTDTQYF. The CDR3 nucleotides are TGCGCCAGCAGCCCCCGCGGGACTAGCCAACTCACAGATACGCAGTATTTT.

This chain links TRBV10-3 with TRBJ2-6, with 9 positions matching TRBD2. The CDR3 is made up of 18 amino acids. CDR1 and CDR2 (germline): ENHRY, SYGVKD. V was clipped by 8 bases and J by 0 bases; unmatched bases: 11. The CDR3, as DNA: TGTGCCATCCGCCCAGCGGGGGGCTTCCGCTCTGGGGCCAACGTCCTGACTTTC. This encodes CAIRPAGGFRSGANVLTF.

The rearrangement links TRBV6-5 to TRBJ1-1; TRBD1 matches 8 bases. V lost 7 bases, J lost 1 base, and 5 bases stayed unmatched. The CDR3 is 14 residues long. Germline CDR1 MNHEY, CDR2 SVGAGI. The CDR3 DNA follows: TGTGCCAGCACTAGGACAGGGCAGAACACTGAAGCTTTCTTT. Amino acids: CASTRTGQNTEAFF.

The gene calls are TRBV7-2 and TRBJ1-5; 7 bases align to TRBD1. The CDR3 loop spans 15 amino acids. Germline V lookup: CDR1 SGHTA, CDR2 FQGNSA. V lost 2 bases, J lost 7 bases, and 8 bases stayed unmatched. The CDR3 bases are TGTGCCAGCAGCTTATACGCGACAGGGCAACAGCCCCAGCATTTT. Its protein product is CASSLYATGQQPQHF.

A few counts support this clone. This rearrangement joins TRBV5-6 to TRBJ2-5, with TRBD2 matching 10 bases. The germline V gene encodes CDR1 SGHDT and CDR2 YYEEEE. The V gene end was trimmed by 3 bases and the J gene end by 0 bases; junction bases not matched to a gene: 14. This CDR3 has 19 amino acids. DNA of the CDR3: TGTGCCAGCAGCTCCCGACTAGCGGGCCTGACGGTGTACCAAGAGACCCAGTACTTC. Its translation: CASSSRLAGLTVYQETQYF.

The rearrangement links TRBV15 to TRBJ2-7, with a tentative D call TRBD2 (6 bases). Germline lookup yields CDR1 LNHNV and CDR2 YYDKDF (reference sequence). This CDR3 region has 16 residues. V was shortened by 0 bases and J by 5 bases, with 17 bases between the two germline ends. This CDR3 reads CATSREGAGRFDEQYF. DNA for the CDR3: TGTGCCACCAGCAGAGAAGGAGCAGGGAGGTTCGACGAGCAGTACTTC.